Below are 9 T cell receptor beta chains sequenced from a single sample in a study of blood T cell repertoires in COVID-19 (dated by TCRdb to about 2020). Library construction relied on the immunoSEQ multiplex PCR assay. TCRdb retrieved this table from immuneACCESS and kept in-frame rearrangements only. Not all clones are present; in checked studies, unresolved V genes account for under half, and no reason is known for the remainder. The sample has 130,000 to 150,000 clones on record, 70% to 85% of them singletons. The ten largest clones take up 5.5% to 7% of the sample. The source material was peripheral blood. The receptors originated from a human donor in a cohort sampled during active COVID-19.

This clone has just one count. This chain links TRBV4-1 with TRBJ1-4, with 7 bases identical to TRBD1. V gave up 2 bases and J gave up 8 bases; unmatched junction bases: 8. The germline V gene encodes CDR1 MGHRA and CDR2 YSYEKL. The CDR3 has 15 residues. As DNA, the CDR3 is TGCGCCAGCAGCCAACCAGACAGGGCGGGGGAAAAACTGTTTTTT. Its translation: CASSQPDRAGEKLFF.

The V call is TRBV27, the J call TRBJ1-4; D unclear. The CDR3 totals 13 residues. V shed 8 bases and J shed 5 bases, with 12 bases lying between them. The germline V gene has CDR1 MNHEY and CDR2 SMNVEV (reference sequence). Written as DNA, the CDR3 is TGTGCCAGCGTGGAGGGTTCCAATGAAAAACTGTTTTTT. Amino acids: CASVEGSNEKLFF.

The rearrangement joins TRBV5-1 to TRBJ1-2, with D uncertain. Germline V CDR1 and CDR2: SGHRS, YFSETQ. V shed 2 bases and J shed 4 bases, with 15 bases lying between them. The CDR3 is 15 amino acids. The CDR3 spells CASSFETGGPYGYTF. The CDR3 DNA reads as TGCGCCAGCAGCTTCGAGACGGGAGGTCCCTATGGCTACACCTTC.

The genes are TRBV7-9 and TRBJ1-2; 12 bases line up with TRBD1. The V gene's germline CDR1 is SEHNR and CDR2 FQNEAQ (reference sequence). This CDR3 has 15 residues. After removal of 5 bases from V and 4 bases from J, the junction contained 5 bases not matched to a gene. CDR3 bases: TGTGCCAGCAGCGAACCGGGACAGGGGGCCTATGGCTACACCTTC. This gives the protein CASSEPGQGAYGYTF. Looking up the rest from reference TRBV7-9 and TRBJ1-2 gives the full variable domain: DTGVSQNPRHKITKRGQNVTFRCDPISEHNRLYWYRQTLGQGPEFLTYFQNEAQLEKSRLLSDRFSAERPKGSFSTLEIQRTEQGDSAMYLCASSEPGQGAYGYTFGSGTRLTVV.

This clone was observed at least ten times. The genes are TRBV10-1 and TRBJ1-1, with a weak D call TRBD1 (6 bases). V was shortened by 4 bases and J by 3 bases, with 18 bases between the two germline ends. The CDR3 loop spans 16 amino acids. Germline CDR1 WNHNN, CDR2 SYGVQD (reference sequence). CDR3 sequence (DNA): TGCGCCAGCAGTGCTAGACAGGCCAGAAGAGACACTGAAGCTTTCTTT. This translates into CASSARQARRDTEAFF.

The genes are TRBV5-1 and TRBJ2-7, with D tentatively TRBD1 (6 bases). This CDR3 comprises 14 residues. The V gene's germline CDR1 is SGHRS and CDR2 YFSETQ. The V end was cut by 5 bases, the J end by 0 bases, with 12 bases between. Here the CDR3 DNA reads TGCGCCAGCAGTTTACAGGGCAGCTCCTACGAGCAGTACTTC. Encoded protein: CASSLQGSSYEQYF.

The chain joins TRBV5-4 to TRBJ1-2; D is uncertain. Germline CDR1 and CDR2: SGHNT and YYREEE (reference sequence). The CDR3 is 12 residues long. The germline V and J ends were trimmed by 4 bases and 8 bases, with 12 bases remaining between them. As DNA, the CDR3 is TGTGCCAGCAGCCACGCGGGAGGCGGCTACACCTTC. It specifies CASSHAGGGYTF.

About this clone: The identical CDR3 is also encoded by other nucleotide sequences in the sample. This CDR3 reads CASSLQGYYGYTF. The CDR3 region has the DNA TGTGCCAGCAGCTTACAGGGTTACTATGGCTACACCTTC. This chain connects TRBV7-2 to TRBJ1-2; perhaps TRBD1 as D (5 bases). Germline-derived CDR1 and CDR2 are SGHTA and FQGNSA. Trimming took 2 bases from V and 3 from J, leaving 7 bases between them. The CDR3 consists of 13 residues.

This chain links TRBV4-1 with TRBJ1-1; no reliable D call. CDR1 and CDR2 from the germline V gene are MGHRA and YSYEKL. This CDR3 contains 13 residues. V gave up 0 bases and J gave up 7 bases, with 9 bases separating them. CDR3 DNA: TGCGCCAGCAGCCAAGATCTTGCCGGTGAAGCTTTCTTT. Its protein product is CASSQDLAGEAFF.